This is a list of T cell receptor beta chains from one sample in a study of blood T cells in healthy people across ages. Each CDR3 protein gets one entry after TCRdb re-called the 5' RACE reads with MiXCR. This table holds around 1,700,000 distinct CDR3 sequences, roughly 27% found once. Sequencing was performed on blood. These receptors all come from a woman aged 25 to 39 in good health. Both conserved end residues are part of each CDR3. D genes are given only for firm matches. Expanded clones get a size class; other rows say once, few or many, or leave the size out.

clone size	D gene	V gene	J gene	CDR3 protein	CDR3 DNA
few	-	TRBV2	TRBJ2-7	CASRADVPYEQYF	TGTGCCAGCAGGGCGGACGTCCCCTACGAGCAGTACTTC
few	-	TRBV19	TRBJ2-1	CASSIGLATSNEQFF	TGTGCCAGTAGTATAGGCCTAGCGACGAGCAATGAGCAGTTCTTC
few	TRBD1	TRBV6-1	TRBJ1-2	CASTGGGYGYTF	TGTGCCAGCACAGGGGGTGGATATGGCTACACCTTC
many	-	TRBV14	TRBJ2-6	CASSQQSTNVLTF	TGTGCCAGCAGCCAGCAGTCCACCAACGTCCTGACTTTC
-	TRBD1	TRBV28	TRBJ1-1	CATGSVMNTEAFF	TGTGCGACAGGGAGCGTTATGAACACTGAAGCTTTCTTT
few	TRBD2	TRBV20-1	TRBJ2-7	CSARDSGRAPYEQYF	TGCAGTGCTAGGGATAGCGGGAGGGCCCCCTACGAGCAGTACTTC
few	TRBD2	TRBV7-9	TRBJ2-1	CVGSPSGAGVDNEQFF	TGTGTCGGCAGCCCGAGCGGTGCGGGAGTCGACAATGAGCAGTTCTTC
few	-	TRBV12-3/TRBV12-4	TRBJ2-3	CASSGDGGTDTQYF	TGTGCCAGCAGTGGAGATGGGGGCACAGATACGCAGTATTTT
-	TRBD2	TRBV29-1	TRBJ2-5	CSVIFGLAKETQYF	TGCAGCGTTATATTTGGACTAGCGAAAGAGACCCAGTACTTC
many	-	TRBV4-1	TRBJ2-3	CASSQVPGTDTQYF	TGCGCCAGCAGCCAAGTTCCTGGCACAGATACGCAGTATTTT
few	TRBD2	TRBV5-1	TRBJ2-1	CASSWGLAGALNEQFF	TGCGCCAGCAGCTGGGGACTAGCGGGGGCGTTGAATGAGCAGTTCTTC
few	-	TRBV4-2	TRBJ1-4	CASSPRRTRYRSTNEKLFF	TGTGCCAGCAGCCCGCGACGGACCAGGTACAGGAGTACTAATGAAAAACTGTTTTTT
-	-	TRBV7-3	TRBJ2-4	CASSFRRGDIRYF	TGTGCCAGCAGCTTCAGGAGGGGAGACATTCGGTACTTC
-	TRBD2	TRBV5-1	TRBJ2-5	CASSSPTSGETQYF	TGTGCCAGCAGCTCACCGACTAGCGGAGAGACCCAGTACTTC
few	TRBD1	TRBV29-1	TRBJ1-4	CSVLDRGRREKLFF	TGCAGCGTTCTCGACAGGGGGCGGCGTGAAAAACTGTTTTTT
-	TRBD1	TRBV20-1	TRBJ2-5	CSAAPTGTGGREQYF	TGCAGTGCTGCCCCAACCGGGACAGGGGGCCGTGAGCAGTACTTC
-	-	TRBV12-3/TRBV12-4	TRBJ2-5	CASRPGRRAETQYF	TGTGCCAGCAGGCCGGGACGGAGGGCCGAGACCCAGTACTTC
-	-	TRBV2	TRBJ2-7	CASSEWGGGLYNEQYF	TGTGCCAGCAGTGAATGGGGCGGGGGCCTCTACAATGAGCAGTACTTC
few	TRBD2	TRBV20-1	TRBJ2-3	CSARDGGEILTDTQYF	TGCAGTGCTAGAGATGGGGGGGAGATCCTCACAGATACGCAGTATTTT
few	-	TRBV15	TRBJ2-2	CATSSRSGELFF	TGTGCCACCAGCTCTCGTAGCGGGGAGCTGTTTTTT
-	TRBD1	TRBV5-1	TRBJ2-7	CASTTGQATLEQYF	TGCGCCAGCACAACGGGACAGGCAACACTCGAGCAGTACTTC
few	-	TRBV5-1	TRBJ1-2	CASSLASTGSRYTF	TGCGCCAGCAGCTTGGCCTCGACAGGATCGCGCTACACCTTC